One sample yielded the 13 T cell receptor beta chains listed below, sequenced in a study of T cell repertoires in cytomegalovirus infection. TCRdb reprocessed the reads with MiXCR, giving one entry per CDR3 protein. The data contain under 600,000 distinct CDR3 sequences, 16% of them singletons. The specimen sequenced was CD8+ T cells from PBMCs. The origin of the receptors is a human donor in good health (CMV status not recorded). Some clones in this sample may be carry-over from other donors' samples.

This clonotype was seen at least ten times. The chain is built from TRBV6-1 and TRBJ2-1; D is uncertain. There are 12 residues in the CDR3. V lost 8 bases to trimming and J lost 4 bases, with 9 bases between them. Germline V gene data show CDR1 as MNHNS and CDR2 as SASEGT. The CDR3 region has the DNA TGTGCCAGCCAGACTGGATACAATGAGCAGTTCTTC. Translation: CASQTGYNEQFF.

At least ten counts were recorded for this clonotype. The rearrangement uses TRBV7-6 and TRBJ1-5; no definite D call. The CDR3 is 13 amino acids. The germline CDR1 and CDR2 sequences are SGHVS and FNYEAQ. Trimming removed 3 bases from V and 6 bases from J, with 9 bases in between. CDR3 amino acids: CASSLSGVQPQHF. CDR3 nucleotides: TGTGCCAGCAGCTTGAGTGGGGTTCAGCCCCAGCATTTT.

This clonotype was counted at least ten times. This chain joins TRBV27 and TRBJ1-2, with a weak D call TRBD1 (5 bases). Germline values: CDR1 MNHEY, CDR2 SMNVEV (reference sequence). Trimming left V 3 bases short and J 6 bases short, with 11 bases between. The CDR3 is 13 residues long. This CDR3 reads CASSFGRADGYTF. DNA of the CDR3: TGTGCCAGCAGTTTCGGCAGGGCGGATGGCTACACCTTC.

Comment on this clonotype: At one end, the junction sequence differs from germline, possibly due to a read error. This sequence joins TRBV12-3 or TRBV12-4 and TRBJ2-1; either TRBD1 or TRBD2 may supply D (5 bases each). The CDR3 runs to 14 residues. CDR3 sequence reads: CASSYGTTYKEQVF. CDR3 sequence (DNA): TGTGCCAGCAGTTATGGGACCACCTACAAGGAGCAGGTCTTC.

This clonotype was observed a handful of times. The chain couples TRBV27 to TRBJ2-2, with 12 nucleotides matching TRBD2. Germline V gene sequence: CDR1 MNHEY, CDR2 SMNVEV (reference sequence). This CDR3 has 16 residues. The J segment lost 7 bases and the V segment lost 4 bases, leaving 7 bases of the junction unmatched. The CDR3 spells CASSSQLAGGRGELFF. The CDR3, as DNA: TGTGCCAGCAGTTCCCAACTAGCGGGGGGTCGCGGGGAGCTGTTTTTT.

This clonotype occurred a few times. The chain combines TRBV27 with TRBJ2-5, with TRBD2 matching over 11 bases. J lost 5 bases, V lost 3 bases, and 5 bases had no gene match. This CDR3 contains 15 residues. Germline V lookup: CDR1 MNHEY, CDR2 SMNVEV (reference sequence). The CDR3 region has the DNA TGTGCCAGCAGTTTGGGGCCTAGCGGGGGGGAGACCCAGTACTTC. This sequence encodes CASSLGPSGGETQYF.

This clonotype has more than one count but fewer than ten. This chain connects TRBV19 to TRBJ1-2; D perhaps matches TRBD1 (6 bases). The V gene's germline CDR1 is LNHDA and CDR2 SQIVND (reference sequence). The CDR3 runs to 15 residues. Trimming stripped 4 bases from V and 0 bases from J, with 12 bases between. CDR3 nucleotide sequence: TGTGCCAGTAGTACCACAGGGACGGCTAACTATGGCTACACCTTC. Encoded protein: CASSTTGTANYGYTF.

This clonotype has a handful of counts. The V and J genes are TRBV15 and TRBJ2-3; D call uncertain. Trimming took 8 bases from V and 2 from J, leaving 14 bases between them. The CDR3 sequence is 14 residues long. The germline V gene encodes CDR1 LNHNV and CDR2 YYDKDF (reference sequence). CDR3 protein: CATETGGNTDTQYF. The CDR3 DNA is TGTGCCACCGAGACGGGTGGAAACACAGATACGCAGTATTTT.

The chain couples TRBV2 to TRBJ2-7; a weak D match, TRBD1 (6 bases). Trimming stripped 3 bases from V and 1 base from J, with 13 bases between. Per the germline V gene, CDR1 is SNHLY and CDR2 is FYNNEI. CDR3 length: 15 amino acids. For the CDR3, the DNA is TGTGCCAGCAGTGAGGCGACAGGCCCGTCCTACGAGCAGTACTTC. Its translation: CASSEATGPSYEQYF.

This clonotype was picked up many times. This chain uses TRBV27 with TRBJ2-7; D uncertain. CDR1 is MNHEY, CDR2 SMNVEV, per germline (reference sequence). The V gene lost 2 bases and the J gene lost 5 bases, with 7 bases spanning the gap. CDR3 length: 12 amino acids. DNA for the CDR3: TGTGCCAGCAGTTTAAGGCCAGACGAGCAGTACTTC. It is translated as CASSLRPDEQYF.

The chain has TRBV5-1 and TRBJ1-5; D not certain. Germline assignment: CDR1 SGHRS and CDR2 YFSETQ. V gave up 0 bases and J gave up 0 bases, with 7 bases separating them. This CDR3 has 15 amino acids. CDR3 bases: TGCGCCAGCAGCTTGGACTGGGATAGCAATCAGCCCCAGCATTTT. This gives the protein CASSLDWDSNQPQHF.

This clonotype was detected ten times or more. The gene calls are TRBV12-3 or TRBV12-4 and TRBJ1-1, with 8 bases identical to TRBD1. This CDR3 is 14 amino acids long. The J segment lost 11 bases and the V segment lost 6 bases, leaving 14 bases of the junction unmatched. CDR3 region: CASSPKGGTGDAFF. In DNA form, the CDR3 reads TGTGCCAGCAGCCCAAAAGGGGGGACAGGCGATGCTTTCTTT.

This clonotype occurred many times. The rearrangement joins TRBV7-9 to TRBJ2-1; D unresolved. Germline-derived CDR1 and CDR2 are SEHNR and FQNEAQ (reference sequence). This CDR3 contains 11 residues. The germline V and J ends were trimmed by 1 base and 9 bases, with 4 bases remaining between them. The CDR3 loop reads CASSLEAEQFF. In DNA form, the CDR3 reads TGTGCCAGCAGCTTAGAGGCTGAGCAGTTCTTC. Full variable domain (rest looked up from reference TRBV7-9 and TRBJ2-1): DTGVSQNPRHKITKRGQNVTFRCDPISEHNRLYWYRQTLGQGPEFLTYFQNEAQLEKSRLLSDRFSAERPKGSFSTLEIQRTEQGDSAMYLCASSLEAEQFFGPGTRLTVL.